A selection of T cell receptor beta chains follows, all from one sample in a study of blood T cell repertoires in COVID-19. TCRdb's table, derived via immunoSEQ multiplex PCR, lists solely in-frame clones and lacks some. The data hold about 120,000 clones, with about 89% observed a single time. The material sequenced was peripheral blood. Receptors originate from a human donor with acute or convalescent COVID-19. The donor label of this sample is uncertain. The CDR3 runs from the conserved cysteine through the conserved F or W. The D gene is left open where the match is weak.

j_call d_call v_call cdr3_aa
TRBJ2-7 TRBD2 TRBV7-2 CASGAAGGYEQYF
TRBJ2-1 TRBD2 TRBV7-8 CASRAPGLAGEDEQFF
TRBJ2-5 . TRBV7-2 CASSLVRQGGTETQYF
TRBJ2-5 . TRBV11-2 CASSLAGGSWGTQYF
TRBJ2-5 TRBD2 TRBV20-1 CSASPGLAASQETQYF
TRBJ2-1 . TRBV29-1 CSVREVGSYNEQFF
TRBJ2-7 . TRBV7-9 CASSLKVLTAFYEQYF
TRBJ1-2 . TRBV28 CATEPGDSGYTF
TRBJ2-4 . TRBV15 CATTLSPQRAKNIQYF
TRBJ2-5 . TRBV7-9 CASSSRTAQETQYF
TRBJ1-1 . TRBV18 CASSPGREMNTEAFF
TRBJ1-5 . TRBV28 CASSLLYQPQHF
TRBJ1-3 . TRBV5-1 CASSPTGRAAGNTIYF
TRBJ2-1 TRBD2 TRBV27 CASSDSSGSYNEQFF
TRBJ2-7 . TRBV12-5 CASAVDSPSYEQYF
TRBJ1-5 . TRBV19 CASSYQGRIGFQPQHF
TRBJ2-1 . TRBV4-1 CASSQDVAFGSYNEQFF
TRBJ1-4 . TRBV7-9 CASSLESNEKLFF
TRBJ1-6 TRBD1 TRBV5-1 CASSPGQEYSPLHF
TRBJ2-5 . TRBV28 CASRAASLREVKTQYF
TRBJ2-3 . TRBV6-5 CASRPTASTDTQYF
TRBJ2-5 . TRBV5-1 CASSLGGQETQYF